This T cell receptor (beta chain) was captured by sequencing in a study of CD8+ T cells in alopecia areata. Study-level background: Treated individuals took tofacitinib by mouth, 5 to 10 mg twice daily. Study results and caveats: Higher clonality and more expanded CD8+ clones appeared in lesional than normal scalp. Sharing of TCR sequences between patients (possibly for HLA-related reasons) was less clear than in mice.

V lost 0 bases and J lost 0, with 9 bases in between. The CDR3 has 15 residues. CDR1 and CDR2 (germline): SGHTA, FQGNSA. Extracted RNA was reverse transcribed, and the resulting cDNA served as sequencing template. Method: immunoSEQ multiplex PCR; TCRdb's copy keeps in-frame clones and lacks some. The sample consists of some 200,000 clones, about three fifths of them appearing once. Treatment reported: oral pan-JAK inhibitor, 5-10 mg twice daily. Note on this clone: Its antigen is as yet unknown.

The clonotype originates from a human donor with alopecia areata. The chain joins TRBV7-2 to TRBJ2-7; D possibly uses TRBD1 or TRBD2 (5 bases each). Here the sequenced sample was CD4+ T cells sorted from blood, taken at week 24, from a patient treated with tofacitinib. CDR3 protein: CASSLAGESSYEQYF. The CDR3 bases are TGTGCCAGCAGCTTAGCAGGGGAGAGCTCCTACGAGCAGTACTTC.